This T cell receptor beta chain derives from a study of T cell responses to AZD1222 COVID-19 vaccine. CDR1 is SQVTM and CDR2 is ANQGSEA in the germline V gene. The CDR3 sequence is 11 residues long. V shed 6 bases, J shed 11 bases, and the junction held 4 bases outside the gene matches. Assay used: immunoSEQ multiplex PCR; TCRdb lists only in-frame clones, some missing. Of 150,000 to 200,000 clones in the sample, roughly 92% were seen once. This TCR came from an adult in good health. The V call is TRBV29-1, the J call TRBJ1-4, with 9 bases fitting TRBD1. Sequenced here: peripheral blood, sampled on day 0 of AZD1222 vaccination. CDR3 coding DNA: TGCAGCGTCAGGACAGGGGACAAACTGTTTTTT. Protein: CSVRTGDKLFF. Variable domain in full (rest from reference TRBV29-1 and TRBJ1-4): SAVISQKPSRDICQRGTSLTIQCQVDSQVTMMFWYRQQPGQSLTLIATANQGSEATYESGFVIDKFPISRPNLTFSTLTVSNMSPEDSSIYLCSVRTGDKLFFGSGTQLSVL.